This is a list of T cell receptor beta chains from one sample in a study of blood T cell repertoires in COVID-19. The assay was immunoSEQ multiplex PCR, and TCRdb's table has in-frame clones only and misses some. The sample consists of hundreds of thousands of clones, approximately 87% of them appearing once. The sequenced sample consisted of peripheral blood. All receptors come from a woman between 50 and 59 years old with acute or convalescent COVID-19. CDR3s include the opening cysteine and the closing phenylalanine or tryptophan. The D gene is left open where the match is weak. Only part of the rows carry a size: once, few, many, or a class if the clone is expanded.

size: .
J: TRBJ1-1
V: TRBV6-5
D: TRBD1
CDR3: CASSYSTGVTEAFF
DNA: TGTGCCAGCAGTTACTCGACAGGGGTCACTGAAGCTTTCTTT

size: .
J: TRBJ1-5
V: TRBV2
D: TRBD1
CDR3: CASMPGQGTQPQHF
DNA: TGTGCCAGCATGCCAGGACAGGGCACTCAGCCCCAGCATTTT

size: .
J: TRBJ1-1
V: TRBV19
D: .
CDR3: CASSTQQGNTEAFF
DNA: TGTGCCAGTAGTACCCAACAGGGGAACACTGAAGCTTTCTTT

size: .
J: TRBJ2-3
V: TRBV6-2/TRBV6-3
D: .
CDR3: CASSSHRTTDTQYF
DNA: TGTGCCAGCAGCTCCCACAGGACAACAGATACGCAGTATTTT

size: .
J: TRBJ2-3
V: TRBV5-1
D: TRBD1
CDR3: CASSLTGQMSDTQYF
DNA: TGCGCCAGCAGCTTAACGGGACAGATGTCAGATACGCAGTATTTT

size: .
J: TRBJ1-2
V: TRBV4-3
D: .
CDR3: CASSQGADFPNYGYTF
DNA: TGCGCCAGCAGTCAGGGCGCAGACTTCCCTAACTATGGCTACACCTTC

size: .
J: TRBJ1-5
V: TRBV6-5
D: .
CDR3: CASSEYQPQHF
DNA: TGTGCCAGCAGCGAGTATCAGCCCCAGCATTTT

size: .
J: TRBJ2-1
V: TRBV28
D: .
CDR3: CARALRGSYNEQFF
DNA: TGTGCCAGGGCCCTTAGGGGCTCCTACAATGAGCAGTTCTTC

size: .
J: TRBJ1-2
V: TRBV28
D: .
CDR3: CASSFPGSAYGYTF
DNA: TGTGCCAGCAGTTTCCCAGGATCGGCATATGGCTACACCTTC

size: .
J: TRBJ2-5
V: TRBV10-2
D: .
CDR3: CASRISAALSTPQETQYF
DNA: TGCGCCAGCAGGATATCGGCGGCACTATCAACACCTCAAGAGACCCAGTACTTC

size: .
J: TRBJ2-3
V: TRBV10-3
D: .
CDR3: CATLEGASDTQYF
DNA: TGTGCCACCCTAGAAGGGGCCTCCGATACGCAGTATTTT

size: .
J: TRBJ1-2
V: TRBV5-1
D: TRBD1
CDR3: CASSFPGTGDYGYTF
DNA: TGCGCCAGCAGCTTTCCCGGGACAGGGGACTATGGCTACACCTTC

size: once
J: TRBJ2-2
V: TRBV27
D: TRBD1
CDR3: CASRRTGANTGELFF
DNA: TGTGCCAGCAGGAGGACAGGGGCGAACACCGGGGAGCTGTTTTTT

size: .
J: TRBJ2-1
V: TRBV21-1
D: .
CDR3: CASSKRTGTHEQFF
DNA: TGTGCCAGCAGCAAACGGACAGGGACCCATGAGCAGTTCTTC

size: .
J: TRBJ2-5
V: TRBV9
D: TRBD1
CDR3: CASSVLGTVQETQYF
DNA: TGTGCCAGCAGCGTACTCGGGACAGTTCAAGAGACCCAGTACTTC

size: .
J: TRBJ1-5
V: TRBV10-3
D: .
CDR3: CATKAVQGLGNQPQHF
DNA: TGTGCCACCAAAGCGGTCCAAGGGTTGGGCAATCAGCCCCAGCATTTT

size: .
J: TRBJ1-3
V: TRBV19
D: .
CDR3: CASSIRGSGNTIYF
DNA: TGTGCCAGTAGTATCCGGGGTTCTGGAAACACCATATATTTT

size: .
J: TRBJ2-7
V: TRBV11-2
D: TRBD2
CDR3: CASRPGTSGSYEQYF
DNA: TGTGCCAGCAGACCAGGGACTAGCGGCTCCTACGAGCAGTACTTC

size: .
J: TRBJ1-5
V: TRBV19
D: .
CDR3: CASNTPGLREPQHF
DNA: TGTGCCAGTAACACCCCGGGACTTCGGGAGCCCCAGCATTTT

size: once
J: TRBJ2-3
V: TRBV9
D: .
CDR3: CASTTQGSLGDTQYF
DNA: TGTGCCAGCACCACCCAGGGGTCCTTAGGGGATACGCAGTATTTT

size: .
J: TRBJ2-3
V: TRBV12-2
D: .
CDR3: CASRLIAGPTDTQYF
DNA: TGTGCAAGTCGCCTAATAGCGGGGCCCACAGATACGCAGTATTTT

size: once
J: TRBJ2-5
V: TRBV18
D: .
CDR3: CASSPDLGRETQYF
DNA: TGTGCCAGCTCCCCCGACCTGGGGCGAGAGACCCAGTACTTC

size: .
J: TRBJ1-1
V: TRBV19
D: TRBD1
CDR3: CASSDRGRTEAFF
DNA: TGTGCCAGTAGTGACAGGGGTAGGACTGAAGCTTTCTTT

size: once
J: TRBJ1-1
V: TRBV4-3
D: .
CDR3: CASSQRTVANTEAFF
DNA: TGCGCCAGCAGCCAGAGGACAGTAGCGAACACTGAAGCTTTCTTT

size: .
J: TRBJ1-6
V: TRBV18
D: .
CDR3: CASSPPGRSSYNSPLHF
DNA: TGTGCCAGCTCACCACCGGGGAGGAGCTCCTATAATTCACCCCTCCACTTT

size: once
J: TRBJ2-7
V: TRBV7-2
D: TRBD2
CDR3: CASTLGSSGTYEQYF
DNA: TGTGCCAGCACCCTAGGGTCTAGCGGAACCTACGAGCAGTACTTC

size: .
J: TRBJ1-2
V: TRBV7-9
D: TRBD1
CDR3: CATPGQGFYGYTF
DNA: TGTGCCACCCCGGGACAGGGTTTCTATGGCTACACCTTC

size: .
J: TRBJ1-1
V: TRBV5-4
D: .
CDR3: CANSLAGHVNTEAFF
DNA: TGTGCCAACAGCTTGGCTGGACACGTGAACACTGAAGCTTTCTTT

size: .
J: TRBJ2-5
V: TRBV14
D: TRBD2
CDR3: CASSLLAGVGETQYF
DNA: TGTGCCAGCAGCCTCTTAGCGGGAGTGGGGGAGACCCAGTACTTC

size: .
J: TRBJ2-7
V: TRBV5-1
D: TRBD2
CDR3: CASSGLAGSEYEQYF
DNA: TGCGCCAGCTCCGGACTAGCGGGGTCCGAATACGAGCAGTACTTC

size: .
J: TRBJ2-6
V: TRBV18
D: .
CDR3: CASSPSRTGANVLTF
DNA: TGTGCCAGCTCACCGTCTAGGACTGGGGCCAACGTCCTGACTTTC

size: .
J: TRBJ1-3
V: TRBV5-5
D: .
CDR3: CASSLGPGNTIYF
DNA: TGTGCCAGCAGCTTGGGGCCTGGAAACACCATATATTTT

size: .
J: TRBJ2-1
V: TRBV10-1
D: TRBD1
CDR3: CASRSGTGGNNEQFF
DNA: TGCGCCAGCAGATCCGGGACAGGGGGGAACAATGAGCAGTTCTTC

size: .
J: TRBJ2-1
V: TRBV7-9
D: .
CDR3: CASSPWTVLGEQFF
DNA: TGTGCCAGCAGCCCCTGGACAGTTTTGGGTGAGCAGTTCTTC

size: .
J: TRBJ1-2
V: TRBV5-6
D: .
CDR3: CASTPGGGIGYTF
DNA: TGTGCCAGCACCCCCGGGGGGGGGATTGGCTACACCTTC

size: .
J: TRBJ2-1
V: TRBV6-9
D: .
CDR3: CASSYSRMRQVYNEQFF
DNA: TGTGCCAGCAGTTATTCCAGAATGAGACAGGTATACAATGAGCAGTTCTTC

size: .
J: TRBJ2-5
V: TRBV4-3
D: TRBD2
CDR3: CASSQLSGGGGETQYF
DNA: TGCGCCAGCAGCCAACTTAGCGGGGGAGGAGGGGAGACCCAGTACTTC

size: .
J: TRBJ2-2
V: TRBV7-3
D: .
CDR3: CASSLKLNTGELFF
DNA: TGTGCCAGCAGTCTAAAGTTGAACACCGGGGAGCTGTTTTTT

size: once
J: TRBJ1-1
V: TRBV19
D: .
CDR3: CASSLTANTEAFF
DNA: TGTGCCAGTAGTCTAACAGCAAACACTGAAGCTTTCTTT

size: .
J: TRBJ2-1
V: TRBV27
D: TRBD2
CDR3: CASNSLAGVPQGEQFF
DNA: TGTGCCAGCAACAGTCTAGCGGGAGTCCCACAGGGTGAGCAGTTCTTC

size: once
J: TRBJ1-2
V: TRBV7-2
D: .
CDR3: CASSPGIAGYTF
DNA: TGTGCCAGCAGCCCAGGGATTGCTGGCTACACCTTC